Listed here is a single TCR beta chain. The data are from a study of blood T cell repertoires in COVID-19. Study as a whole: The United States, Italy and Spain were the sources of the acute and convalescent COVID-19 samples. The cDNA or gDNA used as material had been derived from T cells, B-cell-depleted T cells, or PBMCs.

In the source study's methods: Estimated nucleated cell counts came from reference gene primer amplification. Method: immunoSEQ multiplex PCR; TCRdb's copy keeps in-frame clones and lacks some. Clone size and the V and J calls come from that table; the DNA yielded D and trimming. Among over 25,000 clones listed, under 90% were seen once. The V and J ends lost 5 bases and 3 bases respectively, with 11 bases between them. CDR3 length: 13 amino acids. Germline CDR1 SGHAT, CDR2 FQNNGV. The chain is built from TRBV11-2 and TRBJ2-7; the D gene is possibly TRBD2 (5 bases). This receptor was identified in a man between 65 and 80 years old with active COVID-19. Source material: peripheral blood. CDR3 in amino acids: CASSPGLDYEQYF. The CDR3, as DNA: TGTGCCAGCAGCCCTGGACTGGACTACGAGCAGTACTTC. The whole variable domain, remainder taken from reference TRBV11-2 and TRBJ2-7, is EAGVAQSPRYKIIEKRQSVAFWCNPISGHATLYWYQQILGQGPKLLIQFQNNGVVDDSQLPKDRFSAERLKGVDSTLKIQPAKLEDSAVYLCASSPGLDYEQYFGPGTRLTVT.